This TCR beta chain was obtained from a study of PD-1 blockade in classical Hodgkin lymphoma. This clone has a single count. Antigen unknown. General study results and limits: Diversity in CD4+ TCRs, unlike that measured in CD8+ TCRs, had risen significantly by C4D1. The study reported lower baseline TCR diversity in newly diagnosed patients than in healthy donors. The drivers behind the repertoire differences, possibly disease activity or prior therapy, remain undefined.

Assay used: immunoSEQ multiplex PCR; TCRdb lists only in-frame clones, some missing. The sample has some 110,000 clones, approximately 90% seen once. As to time point: cycle 4 day 1 (C4D1), after five to seven weeks of nivolumab. In every patient, relapse followed autologous stem cell transplantation, while exposure to brentuximab vedotin differed. CDR1 is SGHVS, CDR2 FNYEAQ, per germline. This CDR3 has 17 amino acids. V dropped 0 bases and J dropped 5 bases, with 19 bases sitting between them. The rearrangement uses TRBV7-6 and TRBJ2-5; D may match TRBD1 or TRBD2 (6 bases each). Sequenced here: peripheral blood mononuclear cells (PBMCs), sampled before the fourth cycle of nivolumab. The clonotype was recovered from a human donor with classical Hodgkin lymphoma. This CDR3 reads CASSLAWQGRSGETQYF. CDR3 nucleotide sequence: TGTGCCAGCAGCTTAGCTTGGCAGGGGAGGTCGGGGGAGACCCAGTACTTC.